The T cell receptor (beta chain) described here comes from a study of blood T cell repertoires in COVID-19. The wider study: From T cells, B-cell-depleted T cells, or PBMCs came the material, which was cDNA or gDNA.

Participant-reported clinical history was the basis for cohort assignment. Measured with immunoSEQ multiplex PCR; TCRdb has only the in-frame clones, and not every one. The sample has 210,000 or so clones; around 81% are singletons. Trimming took off 8 bases at V and 0 bases at J, with 14 bases between the two ends. Germline V gene data show CDR1 as MNHEY and CDR2 as SMNVEV (reference sequence). CDR3 length equals 15 residues. The sample comprised PBMCs or T cells enriched from blood (not recorded which). This sequence joins TRBV27 and TRBJ2-4, with D possibly TRBD2 on 5 matching bases. This receptor was identified in a woman in her fifties or sixties with acute COVID-19. This CDR3 reads CASGSLDLAKNIQYF. Written as DNA, the CDR3 is TGTGCCAGCGGGAGTCTGGACCTAGCCAAAAACATTCAGTACTTC.